The following is a TCR beta chain sequence with its context. The source of the sample is a study of blood T cell repertoires in COVID-19. Turning to the study itself: T cells, B-cell-depleted T cells, or PBMCs provided the cDNA or gDNA that served as material.

Assay used: immunoSEQ multiplex PCR; TCRdb lists only in-frame clones, some missing. Of tens of thousands of clones listed, approximately 80% were seen once; the top ten hold less than 60%. This receptor was taken from a human donor in a cohort sampled during active COVID-19. The sample consisted of peripheral blood.

For the CDR3, the DNA is TGTGCCAGCCGTACGAGAAGACCGACAGGGGGCTACGAGCAGTACTTC. The encoded protein is CASRTRRPTGGYEQYF. The chain has TRBV28 and TRBJ2-7; TRBD1 matches 9 bases. This CDR3 spans 16 amino acids. V dropped 8 bases and J dropped 3; count of bases not matched to a gene: 14. Per germline, CDR1 MDHEN and CDR2 SYDVKM.